The 26 T cell receptor beta chains listed next were all sequenced from one sample in a study of sequential checkpoint blockade in melanoma. Measured with immunoSEQ multiplex PCR; TCRdb has only the in-frame clones, and not every one. Of around 12,000 clones listed, around 68% are singletons. Documented treatment: randomized to nivolumab then ipilimumab (arm A) or the reverse (arm B). The sample was CD8+ T cells sorted from blood (inferred from file names), taken from a patient given nivolumab and ipilimumab in sequence. These receptors were collected from a human donor with melanoma.

This clone has a handful of counts. This chain connects TRBV27 to TRBJ2-3; TRBD2 matches 9 bases. With V trimmed by 2 bases and J by 2 bases, 5 bases remained unmatched. CDR1 is MNHEY, CDR2 SMNVEV, per germline (reference sequence). The CDR3 is made up of 16 amino acids. CDR3 amino acids: CASSLGAGGYTDTQYF. DNA for the CDR3: TGTGCCAGCAGTTTAGGGGCGGGAGGGTACACAGATACGCAGTATTTT.

The chain uses TRBV7-2 and TRBJ2-3; 10 nucleotides match TRBD2. The J segment lost 5 bases and the V segment lost 5 bases, leaving 7 bases of the junction unmatched. CDR3 length: 15 residues. Per germline, CDR1 SGHTA and CDR2 FQGNSA. CDR3 in amino acids: CASSLSSGSGDTQYF. The CDR3 region has the DNA TGTGCCAGCAGCCTGTCTAGCGGGAGTGGAGATACGCAGTATTTT.

The chain carries TRBV7-9 and TRBJ1-1; D is ambiguous. Germline V gene data show CDR1 as SEHNR and CDR2 as FQNEAQ (reference sequence). This CDR3 is 14 amino acids long. The V gene lost 1 base and the J gene lost 0 bases, with 6 bases spanning the gap. The CDR3 DNA reads as TGTGCCAGCAGCTTAGACGGTATGAACACTGAAGCTTTCTTT. Protein product: CASSLDGMNTEAFF.

The chain links TRBV19 to TRBJ2-7; TRBD1 agrees at 9 bases. Germline trimming cut 7 bases from V and 5 bases from J; bases unmatched to any gene: 12. CDR3 length: 15 residues. The V gene's germline CDR1 is LNHDA and CDR2 SQIVND (reference sequence). The CDR3 region is CASTIPGQGTDEQYV. As DNA, the CDR3 is TGTGCCAGTACCATTCCGGGACAGGGAACGGACGAGCAGTACGTC.

This clone was recorded once. The J gene is TRBJ2-7, the V gene TRBV5-6, with 8 bases identical to TRBD1. V shed 1 base and J 2 bases; nucleotides not matched to a gene: 8. This CDR3 is built from 16 residues. Germline V gives CDR1 SGHDT, CDR2 YYEEEE. The CDR3, as DNA: TGTGCCAGCAGCTTGACCGGACAGGGAAAAGCCTACGAGCAGTACTTC. Its protein product is CASSLTGQGKAYEQYF.

This clone was observed once. The rearrangement uses TRBV19 and TRBJ2-5, with D possibly being TRBD2 (5 bases). The germline V gene has CDR1 LNHDA and CDR2 SQIVND (reference sequence). V was pared by 6 bases and J by 1 base, with 15 bases between. The CDR3 has 15 amino acids. CDR3 sequence reads: CASSPLGLSQETQYF. In nucleotides, the CDR3 is TGTGCCAGTAGCCCCCTTGGACTGAGCCAAGAGACCCAGTACTTC.

V is TRBV10-1 and J is TRBJ2-7; D gene unclear. V was cut by 4 bases and J by 3 bases, with 13 bases left in between. CDR3 size: 14 residues. The germline V gene has CDR1 WNHNN and CDR2 SYGVQD (reference sequence). CDR3 residues: CASSAQSSSYEQYV. The CDR3 bases are TGCGCCAGCAGTGCCCAAAGTAGTAGCTACGAGCAGTACGTC.

There are a few counts of this clone. The V call is TRBV4-3, the J call TRBJ1-6; D might be TRBD1 (5 bases). Germline V gene data show CDR1 as LGHNA and CDR2 as YSLEER. V shed 4 bases and J shed 0 bases, with 16 bases lying between them. This CDR3 has 18 residues. The CDR3 nucleotides read TGCGCCAGCAGCCTTGGGAGGGGAAGAAGCTCCTATAATTCACCCCTCCACTTT. Translating gives CASSLGRGRSSYNSPLHF.

The gene calls are TRBV5-4 and TRBJ2-3, with 11 nucleotides matching TRBD1. The junction had 1 base not matched to a gene; V was cut back by 3 bases and J by 4 bases. From germline, CDR1 is SGHNT and CDR2 YYREEE (reference sequence). The CDR3 has 14 amino acids. For the CDR3, the DNA is TGTGCCAGCAGCTCGGGACAGGGGGCAGATACGCAGTATTTT. Encoded protein: CASSSGQGADTQYF.

This chain uses TRBV7-2 with TRBJ1-6, with TRBD1 as a possible D gene (6 bases). V shed 2 bases and J shed 11 bases, with 13 bases lying between them. The CDR3 has 14 residues. CDR1 is SGHTA and CDR2 is FQGNSA in the germline V gene. In DNA, the CDR3 is TGTGCCAGCAGCTTATACACAGGGAAGCCACCCCTCCACTTT. This sequence encodes CASSLYTGKPPLHF. Based on the CDR3 plus reference TRBV7-2 and TRBJ1-6, the full variable domain is GAGVSQSPSNKVTEKGKDVELRCDPISGHTALYWYRQSLGQGLEFLIYFQGNSAPDKSGLPSDRFSAERTGGSVSTLTIQRTQQEDSAVYLCASSLYTGKPPLHFGNGTRLTVT.

The rearrangement uses TRBV10-3 and TRBJ2-7, with TRBD1 matching 8 bases. J gave up 4 bases and V 10 bases, and 9 bases lay outside the gene matches. Germline CDR1 reads ENHRY; CDR2 reads SYGVKD. There are 13 residues in the CDR3. CDR3 loop: CATATGASYEQYF. CDR3 bases: TGTGCCACCGCGACAGGGGCCTCATACGAGCAGTACTTC.

The chain employs TRBV9 and TRBJ2-2; D is ambiguous. CDR3 size: 13 residues. Germline V lookup: CDR1 SGDLS, CDR2 YYNGEE. Trimming pared 6 bases from V and 5 bases from J, leaving 11 bases between. CDR3 nucleotides: TGTGCCAGCATCTCTGAGGAGACCGGGGAGCTGTTTTTT. This codes for CASISEETGELFF.

CDR3 amino acids: CASSPGGNYEQYF. In DNA, the CDR3 is TGTGCCAGCAGCCCTGGCGGAAACTACGAGCAGTACTTC. J is TRBJ2-7 and V is TRBV7-9; D is uncertain. CDR1 SEHNR and CDR2 FQNEAQ come from the germline V gene (reference sequence). The V gene lost 5 bases and the J gene lost 3 bases, with 11 bases spanning the gap. The CDR3 length is 13 residues.

This chain uses TRBV29-1 with TRBJ2-7; no definite D call. Germline CDR1 reads SQVTM; CDR2 reads ANQGSEA. The ends were cut back, 0 bases at V and 3 bases at J, with 9 bases in the middle. The CDR3 totals 13 residues. The CDR3 sequence: CSVEDRHRYEQYF. The CDR3 DNA reads as TGCAGCGTTGAAGACCGACACCGCTACGAGCAGTACTTC.

Judged by abundance, this clone is large. This chain joins TRBV21-1 and TRBJ1-2; no check of the table's D call, TRBD1, against the DNA was made. TRBV21-1 is noted as a pseudogene. This CDR3 region has 17 residues. The CDR3 bases are TGTGCCAGCAGCAAAGTTGGAGGGGGCGAGGGTTCCTATGGCTACACCTTC. This translates into CASSKVGGGEGSYGYTF.

By sample share, this clone is medium-sized. This chain uses TRBV5-4 with TRBJ1-2, with D hard to call. Germline loops: CDR1 SGHNT, CDR2 YYREEE (reference sequence). The CDR3 runs 13 residues. V was clipped by 4 bases and J by 4 bases, with 11 bases between them. CDR3 sequence (DNA): TGTGCCAGCAGCCCGAGGGAGGTCTATGGCTACACCTTC. Translation gives CASSPREVYGYTF.

The chain couples TRBV10-3 to TRBJ1-1; 9 bases fit TRBD1. The length of the CDR3 is 16 residues. The germline CDR1 and CDR2 sequences are ENHRY and SYGVKD. Trimming at V came to 5 bases and at J to 1 base, leaving 8 bases not matched to a gene. In DNA form, the CDR3 reads TGTGCCATCAGTTCATGGACAGGGGAGGAGAACACTGAAGCTTTCTTT. It codes for CAISSWTGEENTEAFF.

This clone has only one observation. The chain combines TRBV10-2 with TRBJ2-2; D unresolved. Deletions cut 8 bases from V and 0 bases from J, with 10 bases between. CDR3 length equals 14 residues. CDR1 is WSHSY, CDR2 SAAADI, per germline. The DNA of the CDR3 is TGCGCCAGCCAGAATGAAGCGAACACCGGGGAGCTGTTTTTT. Translation: CASQNEANTGELFF.

The chain has TRBV4-2 and TRBJ2-5; no definite D call. Between the trimmed V and J ends, which lost 1 base and 0 bases, there was a span of 12 bases. The CDR3 is made up of 16 amino acids. CDR1 is LGHNA and CDR2 is YNFKEQ in the germline V gene. CDR3 in DNA: TGTGCCAGCAGCCAAGCCCCTTTCCGGGACCAAGAGACCCAGTACTTC. Protein sequence: CASSQAPFRDQETQYF.

V gene TRBV4-3 combines with J gene TRBJ2-2; D might be TRBD1 (6 bases). The length of the CDR3 is 14 residues. CDR1 is LGHNA and CDR2 is YSLEER in the germline V gene. Trimming took off 4 bases at V and 7 bases at J, with 13 bases between the two ends. This chain's CDR3 is CASSPSRGIGELFF. CDR3 DNA sequence: TGCGCCAGCAGCCCGTCCAGGGGAATCGGGGAGCTGTTTTTT.

CDR3 protein: CASSEGNRYEQYV. The CDR3 region has the DNA TGTGCCAGCAGTGAAGGTAACAGATACGAGCAGTACGTC. The chain employs TRBV6-5 and TRBJ2-7; D is ambiguous. Deletions cut 5 bases from V and 4 bases from J, with 12 bases between. There are 13 residues in the CDR3. Looked up from germline, CDR1 is MNHEY and CDR2 is SVGAGI.

Turning to this clone: A read error may produce the germline difference seen at one junction end. The CDR3 protein is CTSSPGQGAHTEAFF. Here the CDR3 DNA reads TGCACCAGCAGCCCAGGACAGGGGGCTCACACTGAAGCTTTCTTT. The gene calls are TRBV5-1 and TRBJ1-1; TRBD1 matches at 11 bases. The CDR3 contains 15 residues. Looked up from germline, CDR1 is SGHRS and CDR2 is YFSETQ.

The rearrangement links TRBV11-2 to TRBJ2-7, with D maybe TRBD2 (6 bases). Germline CDR1 reads SGHAT; CDR2 reads FQNNGV. V lost 4 bases to trimming and J lost 0 bases, with 7 bases between them. This CDR3 spans 13 amino acids. CDR3 nucleotide sequence: TGTGCCAGCAGCTCGGGACTCTCCTACGAGCAGTACGTC. Amino acids: CASSSGLSYEQYV.

The V gene is TRBV7-2, the J gene TRBJ2-1; 8 nucleotides agree with TRBD2. CDR3 length: 15 amino acids. The J segment lost 8 bases and the V segment lost 2 bases, leaving 8 bases of the junction unmatched. Germline V gene lookup returns CDR1 SGHTA and CDR2 FQGNSA. The CDR3 spells CASSLPSGSRDEQFF. The CDR3 DNA reads as TGTGCCAGCAGCTTACCAAGCGGGAGTAGGGATGAGCAGTTCTTC.

This CDR3 is CASSITSGANVLTF. Here the CDR3 DNA reads TGTGCCAGTAGTATAACATCTGGGGCCAACGTCCTGACTTTC. The chain uses TRBV19 and TRBJ2-6; D is ambiguous. V was clipped by 2 bases and J by 1 base, with 3 bases between them. CDR3 length: 14 residues. The V gene's germline CDR1 is LNHDA and CDR2 SQIVND (reference sequence).

This chain joins TRBV7-9 and TRBJ2-1, with TRBD1 as a possible D gene (8 bases). CDR3 length: 19 residues. V was trimmed by 10 bases and J by 7 bases, leaving 35 bases between them. Germline CDR1 and CDR2: SEHNR and FQNEAQ (reference sequence). In nucleotides, the CDR3 is TGTGCCACCGAATCTGGGACAGGATCCGGCGGGAGCCCCTTGAATGAGCAGTTCTTC. It specifies CATESGTGSGGSPLNEQFF.